The 21 T cell receptor beta chains below all came from one sample that was sequenced in a study of CD8+CD57+ T cells in acquired aplastic anemia. Genomic DNA was employed as the template in profiling TCR beta VDJ and CDR3. TCRdb independently ran MiXCR on the reads; one entry per CDR3 protein. The sample holds some 200,000 distinct CDR3 sequences, 55% to 65% seen once. Previously, flow cytometry had revealed CD8+CD57+ cell expansion in the patients chosen for sequencing. Sequenced: sorted CD4+, CD8+, or CD8+CD57+ T cells (not recorded which) from PBMCs. These receptors were taken from a human donor with aplastic anemia.

Only a few counts were recorded for this clonotype. The chain carries TRBV24-1 and TRBJ2-5; tentative D call: TRBD2 (5 bases). V shed 4 bases and J shed 1 base, with 6 bases lying between them. Germline V gene sequence: CDR1 KGHDR, CDR2 SFDVKD. The CDR3 has 13 residues. CDR3 in DNA: TGTGCCACCAGTGAAGGGAGCCAAGAGACCCAGTACTTC. Translated: CATSEGSQETQYF.

The chain combines TRBV6-5 with TRBJ2-5; D unclear. CDR1 is MNHEY, CDR2 SVGAGI, per germline. The V end was cut by 2 bases, the J end by 2 bases, with 12 bases between. The CDR3 has 15 residues. CDR3 nucleotide sequence: TGTGCCAGCAGTTACACACGGACGTTACAAGAGACCCAGTACTTC. Translated: CASSYTRTLQETQYF.

The J gene is TRBJ2-3, the V gene TRBV2, with D maybe TRBD2 (5 bases). With 6 bases removed from V and 2 bases from J, the gap between germline ends came to 12 bases. Germline V gene sequence: CDR1 SNHLY, CDR2 FYNNEI. The CDR3 sequence is 14 residues long. The CDR3 DNA is TGTGCCAGCAGGGACTTACAACCCACAGATACGCAGTATTTT. The encoded protein is CASRDLQPTDTQYF.

In the case of this clonotype: Compared with germline, one end of the junction differs, possibly owing to a read error. The chain has TRBV30 and TRBJ2-5; D is uncertain. CDR3 size: 23 residues. Germline V lookup: CDR1 GTSNPN, CDR2 SVGIG (reference sequence). The CDR3 DNA reads as TGTGACTGGAGTTCAGACGTGTGCTCTTCCGATCTTTTCGGGCGCGGAGTTGGGGAGACCCAGTACTTC. Its protein product is CDWSSDVCSSDLFGRGVGETQYF.

The table lists this clonotype with a few counts. This chain uses TRBV9 with TRBJ2-7, with TRBD1 matching over 10 bases. CDR3 length: 14 amino acids. Germline CDR1 SGDLS, CDR2 YYNGEE. V shed 1 base, J shed 5 bases, and the junction held 3 bases outside the gene matches. The CDR3 DNA reads as TGTGCCAGCAGCGTATGGGGGACAGGGGACGAGCAGTACTTC. Residues: CASSVWGTGDEQYF.

This clonotype has a handful of counts. This chain connects TRBV20-1 to TRBJ1-4; D unclear. The V end lost 6 bases, the J end lost 6 bases, and 17 bases lay between the germline ends. This CDR3 is built from 14 residues. In germline, CDR1 is DFQATT, CDR2 SNEGSKA (reference sequence). CDR3 loop: CSASDSPKDEKLFF. The CDR3 DNA reads TGCAGTGCCTCGGACTCTCCGAAGGATGAAAAACTGTTTTTT.

The CDR3 sequence: CASTGQGAREETQYF. CDR3 bases: TGTGCCAGCACCGGACAGGGGGCGCGGGAAGAGACCCAGTACTTC. V is TRBV7-9 and J is TRBJ2-5, with 11 bases lining up with TRBD1. The ends lost 7 bases at V and 3 bases at J; junction bases unmatched: 7. This CDR3 is built from 15 residues. Per germline, CDR1 SEHNR and CDR2 FQNEAQ (reference sequence).

CDR3 DNA sequence: TGCGCCAGCAGCCAAGGAGGGGAGCAGTTCTTC. It encodes CASSQGGEQFF. The gene calls are TRBV4-1 and TRBJ2-1; D might be TRBD2 (5 bases). The germline gives CDR1 MGHRA, CDR2 YSYEKL. V was shortened by 1 base and J by 10 bases, with 5 bases between the two germline ends. The CDR3 sequence is 11 residues long.

V is TRBV20-1 and J is TRBJ2-7; perhaps TRBD2 as D (6 bases). Germline V gene data show CDR1 as DFQATT and CDR2 as SNEGSKA (reference sequence). The length of the CDR3 is 8 residues. V gave up 4 bases and J gave up 11 bases, with 6 bases separating them. CDR3 region: CSATGEYF. The CDR3 DNA is TGCAGTGCTACGGGGGAGTACTTC.

As to this clonotype: One end of the junction varies from germline; a read error may be responsible. J is TRBJ2-3 and V is TRBV7-3, with 13 bases aligning to TRBD2. The CDR3 contains 15 residues. Germline-derived CDR1 and CDR2 are SGHTA and FQGTGA. The CDR3 here is CASSLTSGGADTQCF. In nucleotides, the CDR3 is TGTGCCAGCAGCCTAACTAGCGGGGGGGCAGATACGCAGTGTTTT.

The rearrangement uses TRBV7-8 and TRBJ2-7, with unresolved D. CDR1 is SGHVS, CDR2 FQNEAQ, per germline. The V end was cut by 0 bases, the J end by 4 bases, with 10 bases between. This CDR3 has 14 residues. The CDR3 here is CASSLANGLYEQYF. As DNA, the CDR3 is TGTGCCAGCAGCTTAGCTAATGGCCTTTACGAGCAGTACTTC. The full variable domain, completed using reference TRBV7-8 and TRBJ2-7, is GAGVSQSPRYKVAKRGQDVALRCDPISGHVSLFWYQQALGQGPEFLTYFQNEAQLDKSGLPSDRFFAERPEGSVSTLKIQRTQQEDSAVYLCASSLANGLYEQYFGPGTRLTVT.

The rearrangement links TRBV7-2 to TRBJ2-7, with 7 positions matching TRBD1. Germline loops: CDR1 SGHTA, CDR2 FQGNSA. The CDR3 is 14 amino acids. V trimming: 5 bases; J trimming: 3 bases; junction bases outside the gene matches: 7. CDR3 protein: CASSPGQILYEQYF. The CDR3 bases are TGTGCCAGCAGCCCGGGACAGATACTCTACGAGCAGTACTTC.

The chain uses TRBV7-6 and TRBJ2-5; D gene ambiguous. The CDR3 contains 12 residues. CDR1 and CDR2 (germline): SGHVS, FNYEAQ. V was trimmed by 5 bases and J by 7 bases, leaving 11 bases between them. The chain's CDR3 is CASSVVGGTQYF. The CDR3 DNA reads as TGTGCCAGCAGCGTAGTCGGCGGGACCCAGTACTTC.

Many counts were recorded for this clonotype. This rearrangement joins TRBV20-1 to TRBJ2-7; 7 nucleotides align to TRBD1. From germline, CDR1 is DFQATT and CDR2 SNEGSKA (reference sequence). Losses at the gene ends were 0 bases for V and 2 bases for J; bases not matched to a gene: 1. The length of the CDR3 is 13 residues. In nucleotides, the CDR3 is TGCAGTGCTAGAGAGGGACAGACCTACGAGCAGTACTTC. This codes for CSAREGQTYEQYF.

V gene TRBV12-3 or TRBV12-4 combines with J gene TRBJ1-1; 10 bases are shared with TRBD1. After removal of 2 bases from V and 5 bases from J, the junction contained 8 bases not matched to a gene. The CDR3 has 16 residues. The CDR3 DNA is TGTGCCAGCAGTTTAATGGTCGGGACAGGGGCGACTGAAGCTTTCTTT. As protein: CASSLMVGTGATEAFF.

This chain joins TRBV5-1 and TRBJ1-2, with D unresolved. V lost 0 bases and J lost 5, with 11 bases in between. Germline V gene sequence: CDR1 SGHRS, CDR2 YFSETQ. This CDR3 contains 14 residues. This CDR3 reads CASSLDPLVYGYTF. In DNA, the CDR3 is TGCGCCAGCAGCTTGGATCCCCTAGTTTATGGCTACACCTTC.

The gene calls are TRBV7-4 and TRBJ2-3; D is unresolved. The V end was cut by 5 bases, the J end by 1 base, with 7 bases between. Germline CDR1 is SGHVT and CDR2 is SQSDAQ. The CDR3 totals 13 residues. The CDR3 nucleotides are TGTGCCAGCAGCCAACGGGGCACAGATACGCAGTATTTT. It yields the protein CASSQRGTDTQYF.

The J gene is TRBJ2-5, the V gene TRBV12-3 or TRBV12-4, with D tentatively TRBD1 or TRBD2 (5 bases each). Trimming left V 5 bases short and J 3 bases short, with 10 bases between. The CDR3 has 13 amino acids. CDR3 amino acids: CASSRADKETQYF. As DNA, the CDR3 is TGTGCCAGCAGTAGAGCGGACAAAGAGACCCAGTACTTC.

The J gene is TRBJ1-2, the V gene TRBV9, with D uncertain. Germline-derived CDR1 and CDR2 are SGDLS and YYNGEE. The germline V and J ends were trimmed by 0 bases and 0 bases, with 12 bases remaining between them. The CDR3 totals 16 residues. CDR3 sequence (DNA): TGTGCCAGCAGCGTAGGATCCGTACGGCCTAACTATGGCTACACCTTC. Protein: CASSVGSVRPNYGYTF.

The rearrangement links TRBV5-1 to TRBJ2-3; D remains ambiguous. V lost 2 bases and J lost 0, with 10 bases in between. Germline assignment: CDR1 SGHRS and CDR2 YFSETQ. CDR3 length: 15 amino acids. The CDR3 region is CASSFGQTSTDTQYF. The CDR3 DNA follows: TGCGCCAGCAGCTTTGGGCAGACTAGCACAGATACGCAGTATTTT.

With respect to this clonotype: One end of the junction does not line up with germline, which may come from a read error. The J gene is TRBJ1-1, the V gene TRBV4-1; D possibly corresponds to TRBD1 (5 bases). In germline, CDR1 is MGHRA, CDR2 YSYEKL. This CDR3 spans 14 amino acids. CDR3 in DNA: TGTGCCAGCAGCCCCCCCTCCCTTACAGGAGATGCTTTCTTT. Translated, it gives CASSPPSLTGDAFF.